These 27 T cell receptor beta chains share one sample of origin, sequenced in a study of blood T cells in healthy people across ages. Through a sample-barcoded 5' primer and a J-beta primer mix, a second PCR was run for roughly 7 to 11 cycles. TCRdb re-called the 5' RACE reads with MiXCR, one entry per CDR3 protein. This sample carries just over 1 million distinct CDR3 sequences, 40% to 55% of them seen once, and the ten largest clones take approximately 20%. Sequenced input: blood. The source of these receptors is a woman aged 55-69 years in good health.

This clonotype was counted only a few times. This sequence joins TRBV7-9 and TRBJ2-5; 11 positions agree with TRBD2. J lost 5 bases, V lost 5 bases, and 4 bases had no gene match. This CDR3 has 14 amino acids. Germline lookup yields CDR1 SEHNR and CDR2 FQNEAQ (reference sequence). CDR3 loop: CASSILAGAETQYF. In DNA, the CDR3 is TGTGCCAGCAGCATACTAGCGGGAGCGGAGACCCAGTACTTC.

The chain joins TRBV21-1 to TRBJ2-5; the tabulated D call, TRBD2, remains unverified against the DNA. TRBV21-1 is a pseudogene locus. The CDR3 contains 14 residues. The chain's CDR3 is CASSKEAGKETQYF. CDR3 DNA: TGTGCCAGCAGCAAAGAAGCGGGAAAAGAGACCCAGTACTTC.

This clonotype was observed a few times. The chain employs TRBV7-9 and TRBJ2-5; D is undetermined. Germline CDR1 SEHNR, CDR2 FQNEAQ (reference sequence). The CDR3 runs to 13 residues. V was trimmed by 1 base and J by 3 bases, leaving 6 bases between them. CDR3: CASSLVREETQYF. The CDR3 DNA sequence: TGTGCCAGCAGCTTAGTACGTGAAGAGACCCAGTACTTC. The full variable domain, in which reference TRBV7-9 and TRBJ2-5 provide the parts outside the CDR3, is DTGVSQNPRHKITKRGQNVTFRCDPISEHNRLYWYRQTLGQGPEFLTYFQNEAQLEKSRLLSDRFSAERPKGSFSTLEIQRTEQGDSAMYLCASSLVREETQYFGPGTRLLVL.

As concerns this clonotype: One junction end does not reproduce the germline sequence, and a read error may be involved. The chain combines TRBV7-9 with TRBJ2-4; D is possibly TRBD1 (9 bases). The DNA end is a closer match to TRBJ2-7, so the J assignment may be wrong. The length of the CDR3 is 14 residues. CDR1 is SEHNR, CDR2 FQNEAQ, per germline (reference sequence). The CDR3 reads CVSSLAGQGYEQYF. Written as DNA, the CDR3 is TGTGTCAGCAGCTTAGCGGGACAGGGCTACGAGCAGTACTTC.

The rearrangement links TRBV20-1 to TRBJ2-5, with TRBD2 matching over 12 bases. Losses at the gene ends were 6 bases for V and 7 bases for J; bases not matched to a gene: 6. The CDR3 has 13 residues. CDR1 and CDR2 (germline): DFQATT, SNEGSKA (reference sequence). DNA for the CDR3: TGCAGTGCCCGGACTAGCGGGACTGGGACCCAGTACTTC. It translates to CSARTSGTGTQYF.

The chain links TRBV28 to TRBJ2-7; the match to TRBD1 covers 8 bases. The CDR3 has 14 residues. The J segment lost 6 bases and the V segment lost 7 bases, leaving 11 bases of the junction unmatched. In germline, CDR1 is MDHEN, CDR2 SYDVKM. The CDR3 is CASTLLRTGPEQYF. The DNA of the CDR3 is TGTGCCAGCACCCTCCTCCGGACAGGGCCCGAGCAGTACTTC. Together with reference TRBV28 and TRBJ2-7, the CDR3 gives the full variable domain: DVKVTQSSRYLVKRTGEKVFLECVQDMDHENMFWYRQDPGLGLRLIYFSYDVKMKEKGDIPEGYSVSREKKERFSLILESASTNQTSMYLCASTLLRTGPEQYFGPGTRLTVT.

This chain connects TRBV4-1 to TRBJ2-4, with 7 bases aligning to TRBD1. The germline CDR1 and CDR2 sequences are MGHRA and YSYEKL. J lost 8 bases, V lost 4 bases, and 11 bases had no gene match. The CDR3 loop spans 15 amino acids. The DNA for the CDR3 is TGCGCCAGCAGCCCCAGTCCGGGACAGTGGGACATTCAGTACTTC. Translating it yields CASSPSPGQWDIQYF.

V usage is TRBV9 and J usage is TRBJ2-1, with 10 bases fitting TRBD1. TRBJ2-7 explains the end of the DNA better; the J call may be wrong. Germline CDR1 is SGDLS and CDR2 is YYNGEE. This CDR3 is built from 14 residues. The CDR3 protein is CASSVGTGEVEQYF. The CDR3 DNA reads TGTGCCAGCAGCGTGGGGACAGGGGAGGTCGAGCAGTACTTC.

This clonotype occurred many times. CDR3 amino acids: CSAQADEAITPYEQYF. DNA for the CDR3: TGCAGTGCTCAAGCGGACGAGGCCATAACTCCCTACGAGCAGTACTTC. The chain employs TRBV20-1 and TRBJ2-7, with D tentatively TRBD2 (5 bases). The CDR3 contains 16 residues. Germline CDR1 is DFQATT and CDR2 is SNEGSKA (reference sequence). Trimming left V 5 bases short and J 2 bases short, with 22 bases between.

This chain uses TRBV7-8 with TRBJ2-3; TRBD2 matches 8 bases. Unmatched junction bases numbered 7, after V lost 5 bases and J lost 0 bases. CDR1 and CDR2 (germline): SGHVS, FQNEAQ. The length of the CDR3 is 16 residues. The CDR3 sequence is CASSPPTSASTDTQYF. CDR3 DNA sequence: TGTGCCAGCAGCCCGCCGACTAGCGCGAGCACAGATACGCAGTATTTT. Looking up the rest from reference TRBV7-8 and TRBJ2-3 gives the full variable domain: GAGVSQSPRYKVAKRGQDVALRCDPISGHVSLFWYQQALGQGPEFLTYFQNEAQLDKSGLPSDRFFAERPEGSVSTLKIQRTQQEDSAVYLCASSPPTSASTDTQYFGPGTRLTVL.

The rearrangement joins TRBV20-1 to TRBJ1-2; D possibly corresponds to TRBD1 (5 bases). The CDR3 totals 12 residues. V dropped 3 bases and J dropped 4 bases, with 9 bases sitting between them. Germline V gene lookup returns CDR1 DFQATT and CDR2 SNEGSKA (reference sequence). In nucleotides, the CDR3 is TGCAGTGCTAGTCAGGGTGTCTATGGCTACACCTTC. Translated: CSASQGVYGYTF.

This chain uses TRBV20-1 with TRBJ2-1; TRBD2 matches at 10 bases. The CDR3 is made up of 16 amino acids. Trimming took 3 bases from V and 4 from J; bases not matched to a gene: 9. Germline V CDR1 and CDR2: DFQATT, SNEGSKA (reference sequence). CDR3 in DNA: TGCAGTGCTAGGACACTGACTAGCGGGCTGTACAATGAGCAGTTCTTC. This codes for CSARTLTSGLYNEQFF.

The rearrangement joins TRBV2 to TRBJ2-3; 10 nucleotides line up with TRBD2. The ends lost 7 bases at V and 5 bases at J; junction bases unmatched: 15. Germline-derived CDR1 and CDR2 are SNHLY and FYNNEI. The CDR3 runs 17 residues. The CDR3, as DNA: TGTGCCAGCATGAAGGGTCTGGCTAGCGGGAGTCAAGATACGCAGTATTTT. Residues: CASMKGLASGSQDTQYF.

This clonotype was observed a single time. The chain is built from TRBV7-9 and TRBJ2-7; TRBD1 matches 7 bases. J gave up 4 bases and V 7 bases, and 10 bases lay outside the gene matches. This CDR3 region has 14 residues. In germline, CDR1 is SEHNR, CDR2 FQNEAQ (reference sequence). The DNA for the CDR3 is TGTGCCAGCACCTCCACAGGGGTCCTTTACGAGCAGTACTTC. It translates to CASTSTGVLYEQYF.

The rearrangement uses TRBV5-1 and TRBJ2-1, with 8 bases fitting TRBD2. CDR1 is SGHRS, CDR2 YFSETQ, per germline. V was clipped by 4 bases and J by 7 bases; unmatched bases: 10. The CDR3 is 15 residues long. The CDR3 region has the DNA TGCGCCAGCAGCGTGGGACGAGCGGGAGAAAATGAGCAGTTCTTC. Its protein is CASSVGRAGENEQFF.

This clonotype appeared a few times. The chain has TRBV6-1 and TRBJ2-5; D unclear. In germline, CDR1 is MNHNS, CDR2 SASEGT. The CDR3 spans 13 residues. Trimming took off 2 bases at V and 9 bases at J, with 13 bases between the two ends. CDR3 nucleotides: TGTGCCAGCAGTGAACCCAAAGACGGTTCCCAGTACTTC. This translates into CASSEPKDGSQYF.

The chain is built from TRBV3-1 and TRBJ2-7; D ambiguous. The CDR3 extends over 12 amino acids. The ends were cut back, 6 bases at V and 6 bases at J, with 12 bases in the middle. The germline CDR1 and CDR2 sequences are LGHDT and YNNKEL (reference sequence). Here the CDR3 reads CASSLPLGEQYF. CDR3 bases: TGTGCCAGCAGTCTTCCCTTGGGCGAGCAGTACTTC.

The V gene is TRBV5-1, the J gene TRBJ1-4; 10 bases line up with TRBD1. The CDR3 is made up of 16 amino acids. The trim removed 3 bases at V and 10 bases at J, leaving 12 bases unmatched. The germline V gene has CDR1 SGHRS and CDR2 YFSETQ. CDR3 region: CASSSSSGTGVLKLFF. CDR3 DNA sequence: TGCGCCAGCAGCTCTTCATCCGGGACAGGGGTTTTAAAACTGTTTTTT. Combining the CDR3 with reference TRBV5-1 and TRBJ1-4 gives the whole variable domain KAGVTQTPRYLIKTRGQQVTLSCSPISGHRSVSWYQQTPGQGLQFLFEYFSETQRNKGNFPGRFSGRQFSNSRSEMNVSTLELGDSALYLCASSSSSGTGVLKLFFGSGTQLSVL.

The V call is TRBV7-2, the J call TRBJ2-6, with 8 nucleotides matching TRBD2. The ends lost 7 bases at V and 1 base at J; junction bases unmatched: 9. The CDR3 contains 17 residues. CDR1 is SGHTA, CDR2 FQGNSA, per germline. The CDR3 DNA reads TGTGCCAGCAACTACGAAGCGGGAGCTTCTGGGGCCAACGTCCTGACTTTC. Protein: CASNYEAGASGANVLTF. Drawing the rest from reference TRBV7-2 and TRBJ2-6, the complete variable domain is GAGVSQSPSNKVTEKGKDVELRCDPISGHTALYWYRQSLGQGLEFLIYFQGNSAPDKSGLPSDRFSAERTGGSVSTLTIQRTQQEDSAVYLCASNYEAGASGANVLTFGAGSRLTVL.

J is TRBJ2-5 and V is TRBV20-1; 10 nucleotides match TRBD2. CDR3 size: 16 residues. Germline CDR1 DFQATT, CDR2 SNEGSKA (reference sequence). V lost 6 bases, J lost 2 bases, and 12 bases stayed unmatched. The CDR3 sequence: CSALDRLAGVQETQYF. Here the CDR3 DNA reads TGCAGTGCCCTCGACCGACTAGCGGGTGTGCAAGAGACCCAGTACTTC.

The chain employs TRBV27 and TRBJ1-5; D may be TRBD1 (5 bases). CDR1 and CDR2 from the germline V gene are MNHEY and SMNVEV (reference sequence). This CDR3 has 13 residues. V was shortened by 8 bases and J by 2 bases, with 10 bases between the two germline ends. CDR3 protein: CASQGSRNQPQHF. The CDR3 region has the DNA TGTGCCAGCCAGGGTAGCCGCAATCAGCCCCAGCATTTT.

The rearrangement links TRBV3-1 to TRBJ2-5; maybe TRBD1 (6 bases). The CDR3 length is 14 residues. CDR1 LGHDT and CDR2 YNNKEL come from the germline V gene (reference sequence). The V end was cut by 3 bases, the J end by 3 bases, with 11 bases between. The CDR3 is CASSQGAGKETQYF. DNA for the CDR3: TGTGCCAGCAGCCAGGGGGCTGGGAAAGAGACCCAGTACTTC.

J is TRBJ2-7 and V is TRBV2; D might be TRBD1 or TRBD2, each matching 5 bases. CDR3 length: 13 residues. Germline loops: CDR1 SNHLY, CDR2 FYNNEI. V was cut by 8 bases and J by 5 bases, with 16 bases left in between. The CDR3 reads CASRERGSHEQYF. The CDR3 bases are TGTGCCAGCCGCGAGAGGGGCAGCCACGAGCAGTACTTC.

There are a few counts of this clonotype. The chain couples TRBV13 to TRBJ2-7; TRBD1 aligns across 7 bases. The CDR3 is made up of 16 amino acids. The junction had 6 bases not matched to a gene; V was cut back by 1 base and J by 0 bases. Germline V gene lookup returns CDR1 PRHDT and CDR2 FYEKMQ (reference sequence). The CDR3 nucleotides are TGTGCCAGCAGCTTAGAGGGACAGAAAAGCTCCTACGAGCAGTACTTC. Translation: CASSLEGQKSSYEQYF.

The gene calls are TRBV7-3 and TRBJ2-7; 10 bases map to TRBD2. Germline CDR1 and CDR2: SGHTA and FQGTGA. V lost 5 bases, J lost 2 bases, and 6 bases stayed unmatched. The CDR3 loop spans 15 amino acids. For the CDR3, the DNA is TGTGCCAGCAGCCCGGCTAGCGGGAGTCCCTACGAGCAGTACTTC. It is translated as CASSPASGSPYEQYF.

The chain employs TRBV3-1 and TRBJ2-1; maybe TRBD2 (5 bases). V lost 0 bases, J lost 10 bases, and 10 bases lay in between. Germline V gene lookup returns CDR1 LGHDT and CDR2 YNNKEL (reference sequence). CDR3 length: 13 residues. The CDR3, as DNA: TGTGCCAGCAGCCAAGACACGGGGAAAGAGCAGTTCTTC. It yields the protein CASSQDTGKEQFF.

The V and J genes are TRBV14 and TRBJ2-1; weak D call: TRBD2 (6 bases). From germline, CDR1 is SGHDN and CDR2 FVKESK. The CDR3 has 16 amino acids. V shed 3 bases and J shed 4 bases, with 16 bases lying between them. CDR3 amino acids: CASSHLGRGIYNEQFF. The CDR3 DNA sequence: TGTGCCAGCAGCCACCTTGGGCGGGGAATTTACAATGAGCAGTTCTTC. The variable domain in full, with the rest retrieved from reference TRBV14 and TRBJ2-1, is EAGVTQFPSHSVIEKGQTVTLRCDPISGHDNLYWYRRVMGKEIKFLLHFVKESKQDESGMPNNRFLAERTGGTYSTLKVQPAELEDSGVYFCASSHLGRGIYNEQFFGPGTRLTVL.